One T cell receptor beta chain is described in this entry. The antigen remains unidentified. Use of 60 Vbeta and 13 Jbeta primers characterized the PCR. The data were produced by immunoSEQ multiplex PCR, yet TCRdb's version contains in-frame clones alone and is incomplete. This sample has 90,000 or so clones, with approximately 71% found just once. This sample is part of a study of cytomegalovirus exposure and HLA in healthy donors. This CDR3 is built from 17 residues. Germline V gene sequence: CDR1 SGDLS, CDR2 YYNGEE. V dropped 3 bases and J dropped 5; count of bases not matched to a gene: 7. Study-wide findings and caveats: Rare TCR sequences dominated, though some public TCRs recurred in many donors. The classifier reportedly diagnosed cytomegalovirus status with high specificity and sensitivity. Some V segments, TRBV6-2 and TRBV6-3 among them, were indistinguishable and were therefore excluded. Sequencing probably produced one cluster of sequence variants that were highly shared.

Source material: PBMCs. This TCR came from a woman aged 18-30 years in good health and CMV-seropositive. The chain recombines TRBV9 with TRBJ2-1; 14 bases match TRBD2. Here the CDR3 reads CASSETSGRADDNEQFF. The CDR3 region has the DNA TGTGCCAGCAGCGAGACTAGCGGGAGGGCCGATGACAATGAGCAGTTCTTC.